The 22 T cell receptor beta chains presented below share a single source sample, sequenced in a study of blood T cell repertoires in COVID-19. Clones were sequenced by immunoSEQ multiplex PCR, and TCRdb holds only the in-frame ones, with some missing. Of hundreds of thousands of clones listed, around 87% are singletons. The sequenced material came from PBMCs or T cells enriched from blood (not recorded which). These receptors came from a man aged 30 to 39 who had recovered from COVID-19.

The chain uses TRBV27 and TRBJ2-7, with 7 bases identical to TRBD2. Looked up from germline, CDR1 is MNHEY and CDR2 is SMNVEV (reference sequence). The CDR3 covers 13 residues. V shed 3 bases, J shed 3 bases, and the junction held 2 bases outside the gene matches. The CDR3 sequence is CASSFRGVYEQYF. Written as DNA, the CDR3 is TGTGCCAGCAGTTTTCGGGGGGTCTACGAGCAGTACTTC.

V is TRBV3-1 (or the pseudogene TRBV3-2) and J is TRBJ2-7, with D possibly being TRBD2 (6 bases). This CDR3 spans 16 amino acids. The V end was cut by 0 bases, the J end by 2 bases, with 14 bases between. Germline V CDR1 and CDR2: LGHDT, YNNKEL (reference sequence). For the CDR3, the DNA is TGTGCCAGCAGCCAAGATGCCCTAGCGCTTACCTACGAGCAGTACTTC. It encodes CASSQDALALTYEQYF.

The chain recombines TRBV19 with TRBJ2-5, with 10 bases fitting TRBD2. In germline, CDR1 is LNHDA, CDR2 SQIVND (reference sequence). The CDR3 sequence is 16 residues long. Trimming at V came to 2 bases and at J to 5 bases, leaving 8 bases not matched to a gene. The CDR3 loop reads CASSIRGAGGPETQYF. For the CDR3, the DNA is TGTGCCAGTAGTATAAGGGGAGCGGGAGGGCCGGAGACCCAGTACTTC.

This clone was recorded a few times. The gene calls are TRBV7-2 and TRBJ2-1, with TRBD2 as a possible D gene (6 bases). The CDR3 is made up of 15 amino acids. Looked up from germline, CDR1 is SGHTA and CDR2 is FQGNSA. V was trimmed by 2 bases and J by 8 bases, leaving 16 bases between them. CDR3 region: CASSLNGGGTYEQFF. CDR3 sequence (DNA): TGTGCCAGCAGCTTAAATGGTGGGGGGACGTATGAGCAGTTCTTC. Together with reference TRBV7-2 and TRBJ2-1, the CDR3 gives the full variable domain: GAGVSQSPSNKVTEKGKDVELRCDPISGHTALYWYRQSLGQGLEFLIYFQGNSAPDKSGLPSDRFSAERTGGSVSTLTIQRTQQEDSAVYLCASSLNGGGTYEQFFGPGTRLTVL.

V gene TRBV20-1 combines with J gene TRBJ1-2; D uncertain. V was clipped by 3 bases and J by 3 bases, with 8 bases between them. CDR1 and CDR2 from the germline V gene are DFQATT and SNEGSKA (reference sequence). This CDR3 is 12 amino acids long. Here the CDR3 reads CSASEEYYGYTF. Here the CDR3 DNA reads TGCAGTGCTAGTGAGGAGTACTATGGCTACACCTTC.

The J gene is TRBJ2-6, the V gene TRBV28; 11 nucleotides match TRBD1. Germline V lookup: CDR1 MDHEN, CDR2 SYDVKM. This CDR3 spans 16 amino acids. Trimming removed 8 bases from V and 4 bases from J; junction bases left unmatched: 7. Here the CDR3 reads CASEGQGAAGANVLTF. The CDR3 nucleotides read TGTGCCAGCGAAGGACAGGGGGCAGCGGGGGCCAACGTCCTGACTTTC. The full variable domain, rest sourced from reference TRBV28 and TRBJ2-6, is DVKVTQSSRYLVKRTGEKVFLECVQDMDHENMFWYRQDPGLGLRLIYFSYDVKMKEKGDIPEGYSVSREKKERFSLILESASTNQTSMYLCASEGQGAAGANVLTFGAGSRLTVL.

This chain connects TRBV5-1 to TRBJ2-3; 9 bases are a match to TRBD1. Germline CDR1 SGHRS, CDR2 YFSETQ. The CDR3 runs to 16 residues. V lost 4 bases to trimming and J lost 0 bases; unmatched junction nucleotides: 6. This CDR3 reads CASSTGQGASTDTQYF. The CDR3 DNA reads as TGCGCCAGCAGCACGGGACAGGGAGCTAGCACAGATACGCAGTATTTT. Using reference TRBV5-1 and TRBJ2-3 for the parts outside the CDR3, the full variable domain is KAGVTQTPRYLIKTRGQQVTLSCSPISGHRSVSWYQQTPGQGLQFLFEYFSETQRNKGNFPGRFSGRQFSNSRSEMNVSTLELGDSALYLCASSTGQGASTDTQYFGPGTRLTVL.

This chain joins TRBV30 and TRBJ2-7; 7 bases match TRBD2. The germline V gene has CDR1 GTSNPN and CDR2 SVGIG (reference sequence). The length of the CDR3 is 13 residues. V shed 3 bases, J shed 3 bases, and the junction held 5 bases outside the gene matches. CDR3: CAWSGTTRYEQYF. The CDR3 DNA follows: TGTGCCTGGAGCGGGACTACCCGCTACGAGCAGTACTTC.

V gene TRBV13 combines with J gene TRBJ2-1, with TRBD2 as a possible D gene (6 bases). There are 15 residues in the CDR3. Trimming removed 5 bases at V and 4 bases at J, with 15 bases between. Germline lookup yields CDR1 PRHDT and CDR2 FYEKMQ (reference sequence). CDR3 region: CASSPPGLRYNEQFF. The CDR3 DNA is TGTGCCAGCAGCCCCCCGGGACTTAGATACAATGAGCAGTTCTTC. Full variable domain (outside the CDR3, taken from reference TRBV13 and TRBJ2-1): AAGVIQSPRHLIKEKRETATLKCYPIPRHDTVYWYQQGPGQDPQFLISFYEKMQSDKGSIPDRFSAQQFSDYHSELNMSSLELGDSALYFCASSPPGLRYNEQFFGPGTRLTVL.

This sequence joins TRBV3-1 (or the pseudogene TRBV3-2) and TRBJ1-5, with 7 bases identical to TRBD1. The V gene end was trimmed by 4 bases and the J gene end by 2 bases; junction bases not matched to a gene: 11. Germline loops: CDR1 LGHDT, CDR2 YNNKEL (reference sequence). The CDR3 runs 17 residues. The CDR3 DNA reads as TGTGCCAGCAGCCGAGGGGGCAGGCCTGGCGGCAATCAGCCCCAGCATTTT. Translation gives CASSRGGRPGGNQPQHF.

The rearrangement uses TRBV28 and TRBJ1-2, with 9 bases fitting TRBD1. Germline CDR1 MDHEN, CDR2 SYDVKM. The CDR3 runs 12 residues. Germline trimming cut 8 bases from V and 6 bases from J; bases unmatched to any gene: 4. CDR3 amino acids: CASSDRGDGYTF. The CDR3, as DNA: TGTGCCAGCTCCGACAGGGGGGATGGCTACACCTTC.

For this clone: This sample also contains other DNA sequences that code for the same CDR3. J is TRBJ1-3 and V is TRBV18; D gene uncertain. The germline CDR1 and CDR2 sequences are KGHSH and LQKENI. The CDR3 length is 15 residues. Trimming removed 2 bases at V and 0 bases at J, with 8 bases between. The CDR3 nucleotides are TGTGCCAGCTCACCAGGCGGAAACTCTGGAAACACCATATATTTT. The encoded protein is CASSPGGNSGNTIYF.

Written as DNA, the CDR3 is TGTGCCGCTAGCGGGAGTTTCTCAGATACGCAGTATTTT. Protein product: CAASGSFSDTQYF. V is TRBV12-3 or TRBV12-4 and J is TRBJ2-3; TRBD2 matches 10 bases. Losses at the gene ends were 11 bases for V and 4 bases for J; bases not matched to a gene: 6. The CDR3 is made up of 13 amino acids.

The gene calls are TRBV5-1 and TRBJ2-1; TRBD1 matches at 8 bases. Germline CDR1 reads SGHRS; CDR2 reads YFSETQ. V gave up 2 bases and J gave up 4 bases; unmatched junction bases: 5. This CDR3 comprises 15 residues. The chain's CDR3 is CASSFRTGLYNEQFF. The CDR3, as DNA: TGCGCCAGCAGCTTTAGGACAGGGCTGTACAATGAGCAGTTCTTC.

The V gene is TRBV6-5, the J gene TRBJ2-2; 9 nucleotides align to TRBD2. The CDR3 runs to 14 residues. J lost 4 bases, V lost 8 bases, and 5 bases had no gene match. Germline CDR1 reads MNHEY; CDR2 reads SVGAGI. The CDR3 loop reads CASSLAGITGELFF. The CDR3 DNA follows: TGTGCCAGCTCCCTAGCGGGAATCACCGGGGAGCTGTTTTTT.

This chain uses TRBV14 with TRBJ1-2, with TRBD1 identical over 8 bases. From germline, CDR1 is SGHDN and CDR2 FVKESK. The CDR3 is 11 residues long. V lost 9 bases to trimming and J lost 6 bases; unmatched junction nucleotides: 3. The CDR3 region is CASTGGNGYTF. CDR3 in DNA: TGTGCCAGTACAGGGGGGAATGGCTACACCTTC.

The count of this clone is one. The gene calls are TRBV6-4 and TRBJ2-3; TRBD1 matches at 7 bases. V was pared by 6 bases and J by 9 bases, with 6 bases of the junction left unmatched. Per germline, CDR1 MRHNA and CDR2 SNTAGT. This CDR3 comprises 12 residues. This chain's CDR3 is CASSPDRVTQYF. Written as DNA, the CDR3 is TGTGCCAGCAGCCCAGACAGGGTAACGCAGTATTTT.

A few counts support this clone. This sequence joins TRBV30 and TRBJ2-7; TRBD1 matches at 8 bases. The CDR3 runs to 13 residues. The ends lost 3 bases at V and 1 base at J; junction bases unmatched: 2. The V gene's germline CDR1 is GTSNPN and CDR2 SVGIG (reference sequence). The DNA of the CDR3 is TGTGCCTGGAGCAGGGGGCCTTCCTACGAGCAGTACTTC. It encodes CAWSRGPSYEQYF.

On this clone itself: Additional DNA sequences in this sample encode the identical CDR3. The rearrangement links TRBV28 to TRBJ1-2; 7 nucleotides line up with TRBD1. From germline, CDR1 is MDHEN and CDR2 SYDVKM. J lost 5 bases, V lost 3 bases, and 3 bases had no gene match. The CDR3 totals 13 residues. CDR3 amino acids: CASSLTGTYGYTF. The CDR3 DNA reads TGTGCCAGCAGTTTGACAGGGACATATGGCTACACCTTC.

The chain joins TRBV24-1 to TRBJ2-3; D may be TRBD2 (5 bases). The germline V gene encodes CDR1 KGHDR and CDR2 SFDVKD. V lost 7 bases and J lost 2, with 6 bases in between. The CDR3 runs 12 residues. Here the CDR3 reads CATSGITDTQYF. The CDR3 DNA sequence: TGTGCCACCAGCGGGATCACAGATACGCAGTATTTT.

The chain recombines TRBV28 with TRBJ1-4, with TRBD1 matching 9 bases. The CDR3 extends over 16 amino acids. V was pared by 3 bases and J by 5 bases, with 7 bases of the junction left unmatched. Germline loops: CDR1 MDHEN, CDR2 SYDVKM. The CDR3 DNA reads as TGTGCCAGCAGTTTTTTATTGGGGACAGGGAATGAAAAACTGTTTTTT. It translates to CASSFLLGTGNEKLFF.

V is TRBV20-1 and J is TRBJ1-2; a weak D match, TRBD1 (6 bases). Trimming pared 3 bases from V and 4 bases from J, leaving 15 bases between. The CDR3 is 14 amino acids. CDR1 and CDR2 (germline): DFQATT, SNEGSKA (reference sequence). CDR3 region: CSASSGGRVYGYTF. CDR3 DNA sequence: TGCAGTGCTAGTTCCGGGGGGCGTGTCTATGGCTACACCTTC.